One and the same sample provided the 25 T cell receptor beta chains below, sequenced in a study of long-term antiretroviral therapy in people with HIV. A v3.0 immunoSEQ assay was performed at survey level. The assay was immunoSEQ multiplex PCR, and TCRdb's table has in-frame clones only and misses some. The sample shows some 25,000 clones, about four fifths of them seen only once. The material was unsorted PBMCs, obtained 0.7 years before starting antiretroviral therapy. The receptors stem from a man aged 25 to 40 with HIV.

V gene TRBV10-3 combines with J gene TRBJ2-5; TRBD2 matches 9 bases. With 6 bases clipped from V and 4 bases from J, the junction kept 12 bases outside the gene matches. CDR1 is ENHRY and CDR2 is SYGVKD in the germline V gene. The CDR3 is 16 amino acids. CDR3 residues: CAISPRSGGPGETQYF. The CDR3 nucleotides read TGTGCCATCAGCCCGAGGAGCGGGGGGCCAGGAGAGACCCAGTACTTC.

V is TRBV9 and J is TRBJ2-4; D may be TRBD2 (6 bases). Germline V CDR1 and CDR2: SGDLS, YYNGEE. Trimming removed 2 bases at V and 7 bases at J, with 13 bases between. The CDR3 is made up of 14 amino acids. CDR3 in DNA: TGTGCCAGCAGCGTGTCACAGGAGGGGAACATTCAGTACTTC. It is translated as CASSVSQEGNIQYF.

The rearrangement uses TRBV7-3 and TRBJ1-2; D possibly corresponds to TRBD1 (6 bases). Germline loops: CDR1 SGHTA, CDR2 FQGTGA. This CDR3 region has 15 residues. The ends were cut back, 0 bases at V and 1 base at J, with 9 bases in the middle. In nucleotides, the CDR3 is TGTGCCAGCAGCTTAACGGGGGCTGGTAACTATGGCTACACCTTC. It specifies CASSLTGAGNYGYTF. Supplemented by reference TRBV7-3 and TRBJ1-2, the full variable domain reads GAGVSQTPSNKVTEKGKYVELRCDPISGHTALYWYRQSLGQGPEFLIYFQGTGAADDSGLPNDRFFAVRPEGSVSTLKIQRTERGDSAVYLCASSLTGAGNYGYTFGSGTRLTVV.

The V gene is TRBV7-2, the J gene TRBJ2-7, with D possibly being TRBD2 (6 bases). The CDR3 is made up of 15 amino acids. The germline CDR1 and CDR2 sequences are SGHTA and FQGNSA. The V gene lost 5 bases and the J gene lost 6 bases, with 20 bases spanning the gap. This chain's CDR3 is CASSPGGLTPLEQYF. In DNA, the CDR3 is TGTGCCAGCAGCCCCGGAGGGCTTACCCCCCTCGAGCAGTACTTC.

This clone is labeled medium-sized. The CDR3 DNA is TGTGCCAGCAGCCCTGATCAGGGGAACACTGAAGCTTTCTTT. This sequence encodes CASSPDQGNTEAFF. The chain carries TRBV9 and TRBJ1-1, with D possibly matching TRBD1 (5 bases). Trimming shortened V by 4 bases and J by 1 base, and 11 bases separated the two germline ends. CDR1 is SGDLS and CDR2 is YYNGEE in the germline V gene. The CDR3 contains 14 residues.

The chain employs TRBV30 and TRBJ1-2; TRBD1 matches 7 bases. Germline values: CDR1 GTSNPN, CDR2 SVGIG (reference sequence). Losses at the gene ends were 0 bases for V and 2 bases for J; bases not matched to a gene: 6. CDR3 size: 15 residues. The CDR3 coding sequence is TGTGCCTGGAGTGTAGAGGGGGCGGCAAACTATGGCTACACCTTC. This gives the protein CAWSVEGAANYGYTF.

The chain has TRBV14 and TRBJ2-1; 11 nucleotides agree with TRBD2. J lost 0 bases, V lost 5 bases, and 12 bases had no gene match. The CDR3 totals 19 residues. CDR1 is SGHDN and CDR2 is FVKESK in the germline V gene. The CDR3 DNA reads TGTGCCAGCAGCGCCCCGGGACTAGCGGTTTCAAGCTCCTACAATGAGCAGTTCTTC. It yields the protein CASSAPGLAVSSSYNEQFF.

This clone was seen only once. The rearrangement links TRBV5-4 to TRBJ2-1, with TRBD2 matching over 9 bases. The J segment lost 5 bases and the V segment lost 1 base, leaving 4 bases of the junction unmatched. The germline V gene has CDR1 SGHNT and CDR2 YYREEE (reference sequence). This CDR3 is 15 amino acids long. This CDR3 is CASSLSSGTNNEQFF. DNA for the CDR3: TGTGCCAGCAGCTTGTCTAGCGGGACAAACAATGAGCAGTTCTTC.

This clone is a singleton in its sample. CDR3 nucleotides: TGTGCCAGCAGCTCCGGACAGCGGGCGGGCACTGAAGCTTTCTTT. Translating it yields CASSSGQRAGTEAFF. The rearrangement uses TRBV7-2 and TRBJ1-1, with D maybe TRBD1 (6 bases). Germline CDR1 SGHTA, CDR2 FQGNSA. The ends were cut back, 4 bases at V and 4 bases at J, with 16 bases in the middle. The CDR3 runs 15 residues.

The chain combines TRBV27 with TRBJ1-1; possibly TRBD1 for D (5 bases). The germline V and J ends were trimmed by 5 bases and 9 bases, with 16 bases remaining between them. This CDR3 contains 13 residues. Per germline, CDR1 MNHEY and CDR2 SMNVEV (reference sequence). CDR3 DNA: TGTGCCAGCAGTCAACGATACTGGGACCAAGCTTTCTTT. Amino acids: CASSQRYWDQAFF.

J is TRBJ1-2 and V is TRBV10-3; no reliable D call. CDR1 ENHRY and CDR2 SYGVKD come from the germline V gene. CDR3 length: 14 residues. Trimming took off 3 bases at V and 1 base at J, with 9 bases between the two ends. The CDR3 DNA is TGTGCCATCAGTGAATCACGGGATAACTATGGCTACACCTTC. Amino acid sequence: CAISESRDNYGYTF.

The V gene is TRBV7-2, the J gene TRBJ1-1; D call uncertain. This CDR3 is built from 15 residues. V dropped 0 bases and J dropped 3 bases, with 11 bases sitting between them. Per the germline V gene, CDR1 is SGHTA and CDR2 is FQGNSA. The DNA for the CDR3 is TGTGCCAGCAGCTTAGCGACGAGTTCGTACACTGAAGCTTTCTTT. It translates to CASSLATSSYTEAFF.

The chain combines TRBV19 with TRBJ2-7, with D possibly called TRBD1 or TRBD2 (7 bases each). The CDR3 sequence is 16 residues long. Germline values: CDR1 LNHDA, CDR2 SQIVND (reference sequence). The V gene lost 7 bases and the J gene lost 3 bases, with 22 bases spanning the gap. Written as DNA, the CDR3 is TGTGCCAGTACGGGAGTCGGGCCAGGGGGGGGCTACGAGCAGTACTTC. Protein sequence: CASTGVGPGGGYEQYF.

This chain connects TRBV28 to TRBJ2-2; D is perhaps TRBD2 (6 bases). Germline V gene data show CDR1 as MDHEN and CDR2 as SYDVKM. This CDR3 is built from 14 residues. V gave up 6 bases and J gave up 6 bases, with 14 bases separating them. Here the CDR3 reads CASRVLARAGELFF. The CDR3 bases are TGTGCCAGCAGGGTACTAGCTAGAGCCGGGGAGCTGTTTTTT.

The genes are TRBV19 and TRBJ2-3; 7 bases fit TRBD2. Germline CDR1 reads LNHDA; CDR2 reads SQIVND (reference sequence). V gave up 5 bases and J gave up 8 bases; unmatched junction bases: 7. The CDR3 totals 13 residues. In DNA, the CDR3 is TGTGCCAGTAGTTCGCGGGAGAGGGTTACGCAGTATTTT. Residues: CASSSRERVTQYF. Together with reference TRBV19 and TRBJ2-3, the CDR3 gives the full variable domain: DGGITQSPKYLFRKEGQNVTLSCEQNLNHDAMYWYRQDPGQGLRLIYYSQIVNDFQKGDIAEGYSVSREKKESFPLTVTSAQKNPTAFYLCASSSRERVTQYFGPGTRLTVL.

This clone is a singleton in its sample. The chain carries TRBV18 and TRBJ1-2; 8 bases match TRBD1. After removal of 3 bases from V and 7 bases from J, the junction contained 13 bases not matched to a gene. The germline gives CDR1 KGHSH, CDR2 LQKENI. The CDR3 loop spans 16 amino acids. CDR3 amino acids: CASSPLGQGFDGGYTF. In DNA, the CDR3 is TGTGCCAGCTCACCCCTAGGACAGGGTTTTGATGGTGGCTACACCTTC.

The rearrangement uses TRBV4-1 and TRBJ1-4; 11 bases match TRBD1. CDR3 size: 14 residues. The V gene's germline CDR1 is MGHRA and CDR2 YSYEKL. V dropped 0 bases and J dropped 10; count of bases not matched to a gene: 1. The CDR3 loop is CASSQEGTGGKLFF. Written as DNA, the CDR3 is TGCGCCAGCAGCCAAGAAGGGACAGGGGGAAAACTGTTTTTT.

V usage is TRBV28 and J usage is TRBJ2-7; D is undetermined. This CDR3 region has 14 residues. The V gene's germline CDR1 is MDHEN and CDR2 SYDVKM. V gave up 4 bases and J gave up 1 base, with 11 bases separating them. The CDR3 is CASSYQDGSYEQYF. The CDR3 nucleotides are TGTGCCAGCAGTTATCAGGACGGATCCTACGAGCAGTACTTC. The entire variable domain, with the rest obtained from reference TRBV28 and TRBJ2-7, is as follows: DVKVTQSSRYLVKRTGEKVFLECVQDMDHENMFWYRQDPGLGLRLIYFSYDVKMKEKGDIPEGYSVSREKKERFSLILESASTNQTSMYLCASSYQDGSYEQYFGPGTRLTVT.

The chain couples TRBV6-6 to TRBJ2-5; the D is unclear. Germline loops: CDR1 MNHNY, CDR2 SVGAGI (reference sequence). The CDR3 is made up of 14 amino acids. The germline V and J ends were trimmed by 8 bases and 0 bases, with 13 bases remaining between them. The CDR3: CASLERANQETQYF. In nucleotides, the CDR3 is TGTGCCAGCCTTGAACGGGCGAACCAAGAGACCCAGTACTTC.

This chain uses TRBV9 with TRBJ1-6, with D possibly TRBD1 on 5 matching bases. The CDR3 contains 14 residues. The germline V gene encodes CDR1 SGDLS and CDR2 YYNGEE. V gave up 4 bases and J gave up 6 bases, with 11 bases separating them. CDR3 bases: TGTGCCAGCAGCCCCGGCGACAGTAATTCACCCCTCCACTTT. Its protein is CASSPGDSNSPLHF.

The gene calls are TRBV5-1 and TRBJ2-6, with D uncertain. Germline V gives CDR1 SGHRS, CDR2 YFSETQ. Trimming shortened V by 0 bases and J by 2 bases, and 6 bases separated the two germline ends. CDR3 length equals 15 residues. The CDR3 spells CASSLGPTGANVLTF. CDR3 nucleotide sequence: TGCGCCAGCAGCTTGGGCCCCACTGGGGCCAACGTCCTGACTTTC.

The chain recombines TRBV28 with TRBJ1-5; unclear D gene. The V end lost 6 bases, the J end lost 0 bases, and 9 bases lay between the germline ends. CDR1 is MDHEN, CDR2 SYDVKM, per germline. There are 14 residues in the CDR3. In DNA, the CDR3 is TGTGCCAGCAGGGACCGTTATAGCAATCAGCCCCAGCATTTT. Protein sequence: CASRDRYSNQPQHF.

The rearrangement uses TRBV28 and TRBJ2-5; 9 bases map to TRBD1. The junction had 2 bases not matched to a gene; V was cut back by 6 bases and J by 3 bases. This CDR3 spans 13 amino acids. Germline CDR1 is MDHEN and CDR2 is SYDVKM. The CDR3 reads CASRRQGEETQYF. The CDR3 DNA follows: TGTGCCAGCAGGCGACAGGGGGAAGAGACCCAGTACTTC.

The J gene is TRBJ1-5, the V gene TRBV29-1; perhaps TRBD1 as D (6 bases). CDR3 size: 12 residues. Germline-derived CDR1 and CDR2 are SQVTM and ANQGSEA. The V gene lost 5 bases and the J gene lost 7 bases, with 12 bases spanning the gap. CDR3 region: CSVQQGGQPQHF. The DNA of the CDR3 is TGCAGCGTTCAACAGGGCGGGCAGCCCCAGCATTTT.

The J gene is TRBJ1-6, the V gene TRBV28, with D uncertain. Trimming pared 10 bases from V and 0 bases from J, leaving 10 bases between. The CDR3 consists of 14 residues. The V gene's germline CDR1 is MDHEN and CDR2 SYDVKM. In DNA form, the CDR3 reads TGTGCCATCGCCGTCAGCTCCTATAATTCACCCCTCCACTTT. It translates to CAIAVSSYNSPLHF.